The 23 T cell receptor beta chains given below trace back to one sample, sequenced in a study of blood T cell repertoires in COVID-19. TCRdb's copy holds only in-frame clones and misses some; the assay was immunoSEQ multiplex PCR. This sample has around 130,000 clones, with roughly 80% found just once. Sequenced sample: peripheral blood. Receptor source: a man aged 50 to 60 with acute or convalescent COVID-19.

This clone was counted once. The gene calls are TRBV18 and TRBJ1-1; weak D call: TRBD1 (5 bases). This CDR3 comprises 13 residues. V gave up 3 bases and J gave up 5 bases, with 10 bases separating them. From germline, CDR1 is KGHSH and CDR2 LQKENI. For the CDR3, the DNA is TGTGCCAGCTCACCGGGGGAGGTAACTGAAGCTTTCTTT. This sequence encodes CASSPGEVTEAFF. Complete variable domain (other parts from reference TRBV18 and TRBJ1-1): NAGVMQNPRHLVRRRGQEARLRCSPMKGHSHVYWYRQLPEEGLKFMVYLQKENIIDESGMPKERFSAEFPKEGPSILRIQQVVRGDSAAYFCASSPGEVTEAFFGQGTRLTVV.

As concerns this clone: One end of the junction fails to match germline, which may point to a read error. The gene calls are TRBV6-5 and TRBJ1-1, with 9 bases aligning to TRBD1. CDR1 and CDR2 from the germline V gene are MNHEY and SVGAGI. The CDR3 has 15 amino acids. The CDR3: CASSHSTGGLGRAFF. CDR3 nucleotide sequence: TGTGCCAGCAGTCACTCAACAGGGGGCCTCGGGAGAGCTTTCTTT.

The chain uses TRBV9 and TRBJ2-3, with 10 bases fitting TRBD2. Germline CDR1 is SGDLS and CDR2 is YYNGEE. The CDR3 is 18 residues long. V shed 0 bases and J 5 bases; nucleotides not matched to a gene: 12. This CDR3 reads CASSVASGGGFFKDTQYF. The CDR3 coding sequence is TGTGCCAGCAGCGTAGCTAGCGGGGGAGGCTTTTTTAAAGATACGCAGTATTTT.

The chain couples TRBV5-6 to TRBJ1-2, with 11 bases fitting TRBD1. V lost 1 base, J lost 6 bases, and 5 bases stayed unmatched. The CDR3 consists of 15 residues. CDR1 is SGHDT and CDR2 is YYEEEE in the germline V gene. CDR3: CASSLPGQGANGYTF. CDR3 nucleotides: TGTGCCAGCAGCTTGCCCGGACAGGGGGCGAATGGCTACACCTTC.

In DNA form, the CDR3 reads TGTGCCAGCACCGCCGGGGGGGGCAGCCAACCCTATGGCTACACCTTC. Residues: CASTAGGGSQPYGYTF. This rearrangement joins TRBV9 to TRBJ1-2, with D tentatively TRBD1 (6 bases). V was shortened by 6 bases and J by 4 bases, with 22 bases between the two germline ends. Germline CDR1 SGDLS, CDR2 YYNGEE. This CDR3 region has 16 residues.

This sequence joins TRBV6-1 and TRBJ1-6; D might be TRBD1 (5 bases). The CDR3 is made up of 13 amino acids. Trimming pared 3 bases from V and 7 bases from J, leaving 7 bases between. The germline V gene has CDR1 MNHNS and CDR2 SASEGT. CDR3 loop: CASSEDTNSPLHF. The CDR3, as DNA: TGTGCCAGCAGTGAGGACACGAATTCACCCCTCCACTTT.

V gene TRBV5-1 combines with J gene TRBJ2-5, with TRBD2 identical over 8 bases. The CDR3 consists of 16 residues. The junction had 8 bases not matched to a gene; V was cut back by 4 bases and J by 0 bases. Looked up from germline, CDR1 is SGHRS and CDR2 is YFSETQ. CDR3 sequence: CASSPRLAQNQETQYF. CDR3 bases: TGCGCCAGCAGCCCCCGACTAGCGCAAAACCAAGAGACCCAGTACTTC.

This chain links TRBV5-1 with TRBJ2-1; D perhaps matches TRBD2 (5 bases). V was shortened by 4 bases and J by 2 bases, with 13 bases between the two germline ends. This CDR3 has 15 residues. The germline V gene encodes CDR1 SGHRS and CDR2 YFSETQ. CDR3 amino acids: CASSISSGAYNEQFF. The CDR3 DNA sequence: TGCGCCAGCAGCATTAGTTCCGGGGCCTACAATGAGCAGTTCTTC.

The chain uses TRBV24-1 and TRBJ2-3, with 8 bases identical to TRBD2. Germline CDR1 KGHDR, CDR2 SFDVKD. The CDR3 runs 15 residues. The junction had 5 bases not matched to a gene; V was cut back by 4 bases and J by 3 bases. CDR3 sequence: CATSDPGRVTDTQYF. The CDR3 DNA sequence: TGTGCCACCAGTGACCCCGGGAGGGTGACAGATACGCAGTATTTT.

V gene TRBV15 combines with J gene TRBJ1-4; 9 nucleotides agree with TRBD1. Germline V lookup: CDR1 LNHNV, CDR2 YYDKDF (reference sequence). Trimming took 1 base from V and 8 from J; bases not matched to a gene: 14. The CDR3 contains 18 residues. The CDR3 coding sequence is TGTGCCACCAGCAGAGGGGGGGACAGGGACATCAGTTTCGAAAAACTGTTTTTT. Protein: CATSRGGDRDISFEKLFF.

The chain is built from TRBV18 and TRBJ2-1, with D perhaps matching TRBD2 (6 bases). Looked up from germline, CDR1 is KGHSH and CDR2 is LQKENI. CDR3 size: 13 residues. Trimming removed 5 bases from V and 6 bases from J, with 11 bases in between. The CDR3 region is CASSTTSGNEQFF. CDR3 DNA: TGTGCCAGCTCAACGACTAGTGGCAATGAGCAGTTCTTC.

The count of this clone is one. The rearrangement joins TRBV3-1 (or the pseudogene TRBV3-2) to TRBJ2-2; D call uncertain. Trimming removed 4 bases at V and 5 bases at J, with 14 bases between. Germline CDR1 is LGHDT and CDR2 is YNNKEL (reference sequence). The CDR3 runs 15 residues. The CDR3: CASSPRSRETGELFF. CDR3 DNA sequence: TGTGCCAGCAGCCCTCGAAGCCGAGAGACCGGGGAGCTGTTTTTT.

For this clone: The junction does not match germline at one end; this may be a read error. The CDR3 DNA sequence: TGTGCCCGGAGCACTAGCGGGGGTTCGGTTGAGCAGTTCTTC. This translates into CARSTSGGSVEQFF. The rearrangement links TRBV30 to TRBJ2-1; 11 bases are a match to TRBD2. CDR1 is GTSNPN and CDR2 is SVGIG in the germline V gene (reference sequence). The CDR3 consists of 14 residues.

V usage is TRBV5-4 and J usage is TRBJ1-3, with D maybe TRBD1 (6 bases). The germline V and J ends were trimmed by 5 bases and 1 base, with 13 bases remaining between them. Per germline, CDR1 SGHNT and CDR2 YYREEE (reference sequence). The CDR3 runs 15 residues. DNA for the CDR3: TGTGCCAGCAGTCCCGGGGGGCAGTCTGGAAACACCATATATTTT. Residues: CASSPGGQSGNTIYF.

This chain connects TRBV6-1 to TRBJ1-3; no definite D call. The CDR3 extends over 16 amino acids. Trimming stripped 1 base from V and 7 bases from J, with 17 bases between. From germline, CDR1 is MNHNS and CDR2 SASEGT. CDR3 protein: CASSEDLNISRNTIYF. In DNA, the CDR3 is TGTGCCAGCAGTGAAGACCTTAATATAAGTCGGAACACCATATATTTT.

The CDR3 spells CASSFYIQEKDGYTF. The CDR3 nucleotides are TGTGCCAGCAGCTTTTACATCCAGGAAAAAGATGGCTACACCTTC. This chain links TRBV7-2 with TRBJ1-2; D not certain. The germline CDR1 and CDR2 sequences are SGHTA and FQGNSA. CDR3 size: 15 residues. V dropped 3 bases and J dropped 6 bases, with 17 bases sitting between them.

This rearrangement joins TRBV20-1 to TRBJ1-1; possibly TRBD1 for D (5 bases). V dropped 5 bases and J dropped 6 bases, with 7 bases sitting between them. The CDR3 extends over 10 amino acids. Germline lookup yields CDR1 DFQATT and CDR2 SNEGSKA (reference sequence). DNA for the CDR3: TGCAGTGCTCTAGGGGCTGAAGCTTTCTTT. This encodes CSALGAEAFF.

The genes are TRBV30 and TRBJ1-3; D call uncertain. V lost 7 bases and J lost 4, with 23 bases in between. Per germline, CDR1 GTSNPN and CDR2 SVGIG (reference sequence). This CDR3 is built from 16 residues. The CDR3 reads CAFRGVGGLLGNTIYF. DNA for the CDR3: TGTGCCTTCCGCGGGGTCGGAGGTTTGTTGGGAAACACCATATATTTT.

This sequence joins TRBV23-1 and TRBJ1-2, with 7 bases lining up with TRBD1. TRBV23-1 is recorded as an ORF, its role being uncertain. This CDR3 region has 17 residues. Unmatched junction bases numbered 20, after V lost 6 bases and J lost 7 bases. The CDR3, as DNA: TGCGCCAGCAGCCGCGGTAGGGGGCATGCGACGGGGTCTGGCTACACCTTC. Encoded protein: CASSRGRGHATGSGYTF.

The chain combines TRBV7-8 with TRBJ2-5; 13 nucleotides align to TRBD2. The CDR3 consists of 16 residues. Trimming at V came to 5 bases and at J to 5 bases, leaving 8 bases not matched to a gene. Germline V gene sequence: CDR1 SGHVS, CDR2 FQNEAQ. Written as DNA, the CDR3 is TGTGCCAGCAGCCCCAGGACTAGCGGGGGCGTTGAGACCCAGTACTTC. Its protein product is CASSPRTSGGVETQYF.

This clone was observed a single time. The chain employs TRBV6-5 and TRBJ2-6; D unresolved. This CDR3 has 15 residues. Germline V lookup: CDR1 MNHEY, CDR2 SVGAGI. V lost 2 bases and J lost 0, with 5 bases in between. In nucleotides, the CDR3 is TGTGCCAGCAGTTACGAGTTCTCTGGGGCCAACGTCCTGACTTTC. Translating gives CASSYEFSGANVLTF.

The CDR3 DNA follows: TGTGCCAGTAGTATGGAGAGCTCCTACGAGCAGTACTTC. Protein product: CASSMESSYEQYF. The V call is TRBV19, the J call TRBJ2-7; D remains unclear. From germline, CDR1 is LNHDA and CDR2 SQIVND (reference sequence). V lost 3 bases and J lost 0, with 6 bases in between. The CDR3 sequence is 13 residues long.

The table lists this clone with a count of one. The rearrangement uses TRBV5-1 and TRBJ1-1; possible D gene TRBD1, 6 bases. CDR1 is SGHRS and CDR2 is YFSETQ in the germline V gene. The CDR3 loop spans 16 amino acids. Trimming left V 3 bases short and J 1 base short, with 16 bases between. The CDR3 sequence is CASSSRLGGGNTEAFF. The CDR3 coding sequence is TGCGCCAGCAGCTCCCGCCTGGGAGGGGGGAACACTGAAGCTTTCTTT.